These 5 T cell receptor beta chains share one sample of origin, sequenced in a study of post-analysis software for immune sequencing data. cDNA libraries of TCR beta carried unique molecular identifiers. MiXCR, run by TCRdb on the PCR reads, gives a single entry per CDR3 protein. In the table there are 150,000 to 200,000 distinct CDR3 sequences, roughly 35% of which are singletons. Sequenced here: blood, sampled after autologous hematopoietic stem cell transplantation. These receptors were collected from a girl aged 5-17 years with multiple sclerosis.

The chain employs TRBV15 and TRBJ2-7, with D possibly TRBD2 on 6 matching bases. This CDR3 comprises 15 residues. Germline CDR1 and CDR2: LNHNV and YYDKDF (reference sequence). The V end was cut by 4 bases, the J end by 1 base, with 14 bases between. Here the CDR3 reads CATSTAGLSSYEQYF. The CDR3 DNA reads as TGTGCCACCAGCACCGCGGGACTCTCTTCCTACGAGCAGTACTTC.

This clonotype showed up just a few times. The genes are TRBV7-2 and TRBJ1-2, with TRBD1 identical over 7 bases. In germline, CDR1 is SGHTA, CDR2 FQGNSA. The ends lost 5 bases at V and 8 bases at J; junction bases unmatched: 8. The CDR3 length is 13 residues. The CDR3 DNA reads as TGTGCCAGCAGCCCATGGACAGGAGAAGGCTACACCTTC. Translating gives CASSPWTGEGYTF.

This clonotype was detected ten times or more. The chain couples TRBV7-9 to TRBJ2-5, with a tentative D call TRBD2 (5 bases). V was pared by 3 bases and J by 0 bases, with 11 bases between. The V gene's germline CDR1 is SEHNR and CDR2 FQNEAQ (reference sequence). CDR3 length equals 15 residues. CDR3 region: CASSFSGDYQETQYF. DNA for the CDR3: TGTGCCAGCAGCTTTTCCGGGGATTACCAAGAGACCCAGTACTTC.

Notes on this clonotype: A much more abundant neighbour one base away suggests this may be a read error. The CDR3 end shows no conserved phenylalanine or tryptophan, and so a read error is likely. The rearrangement links TRBV6-5 to TRBJ2-1; D call uncertain. CDR1 is MNHEY and CDR2 is SVGAGI in the germline V gene. Trimming shortened V by 0 bases and J by 4 bases, and 7 bases separated the two germline ends. This CDR3 contains 14 residues. DNA for the CDR3: TGTGCCAGCAGTTACTCGATTGGTTACAATGAGCAGTTCGTC. It encodes CASSYSIGYNEQFV.

The V call is TRBV12-3 or TRBV12-4, the J call TRBJ2-1, with 8 bases matching TRBD1. Trimming took 4 bases from V and 8 from J; bases not matched to a gene: 1. The CDR3 loop spans 12 amino acids. The CDR3 DNA is TGTGCCAGCAGTTACAGGGGGGATGAGCAGTTCTTC. It encodes CASSYRGDEQFF.